The clone carrying this T cell receptor (beta chain) was seen many times. Its antigen is unknown. These data originate in a study of T cells in Graves' hyperthyroidism and ophthalmopathy. Findings and caveats of the study: Most thyroid clonotypes expanded above 0.001 were also detected in blood.

CDR3 length equals 13 residues. Trimming cost V 9 bases and J 9 bases; bases outside gene matches: 12. Germline V lookup: CDR1 MNHNS, CDR2 SASEGT. Hyperthyroidism, newly diagnosed and lasting under 2 months, affected patients aged 18 to 65. Template material for amplifying TCR beta CDR3 regions consisted of RNA transcripts. HTBI primers drove first-round RT-PCR of the TCR CDR3. TCRdb itself ran the multiplex PCR reads through MiXCR, one entry per CDR3 protein. The sample consists of 250,000 or so distinct CDR3 sequences, roughly 15% of them appearing once. Sequenced material: blood. This clonotype was sampled from a woman aged 50 to 60 with Graves' hyperthyroidism that later progressed to Graves' ophthalmopathy. This rearrangement joins TRBV6-1 to TRBJ2-7; TRBD1 matches 9 bases. CDR3 in DNA: TGTGCCAGTTGGCACAGGGGGCGCGCGGGGCAGTACTTC. Translated: CASWHRGRAGQYF.